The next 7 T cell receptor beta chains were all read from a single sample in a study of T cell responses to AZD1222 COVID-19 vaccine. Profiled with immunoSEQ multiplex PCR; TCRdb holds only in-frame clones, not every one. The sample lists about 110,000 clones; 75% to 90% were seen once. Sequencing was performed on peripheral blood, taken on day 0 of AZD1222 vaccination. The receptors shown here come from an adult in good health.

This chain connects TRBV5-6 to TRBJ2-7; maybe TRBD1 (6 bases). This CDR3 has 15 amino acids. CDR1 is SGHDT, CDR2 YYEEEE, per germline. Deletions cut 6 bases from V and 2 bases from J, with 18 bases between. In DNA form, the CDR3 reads TGTGCCAGCACCTCAGGGGCAGGGAGAACCTACGAGCAGTACTTC. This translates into CASTSGAGRTYEQYF.

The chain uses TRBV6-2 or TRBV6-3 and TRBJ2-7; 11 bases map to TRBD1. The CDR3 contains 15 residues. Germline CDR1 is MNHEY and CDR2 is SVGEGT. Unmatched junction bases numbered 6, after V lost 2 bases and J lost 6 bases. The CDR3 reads CASSYPGTGGGEQYF. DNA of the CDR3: TGTGCCAGCAGTTACCCCGGGACAGGGGGGGGCGAGCAGTACTTC.

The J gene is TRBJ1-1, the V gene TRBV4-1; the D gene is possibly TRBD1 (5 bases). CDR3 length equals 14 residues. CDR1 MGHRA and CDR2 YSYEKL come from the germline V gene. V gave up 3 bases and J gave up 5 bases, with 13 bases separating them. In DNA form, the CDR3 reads TGCGCCAGCAGCCACCCTTCAAGGGGAACTGAAGCTTTCTTT. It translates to CASSHPSRGTEAFF.

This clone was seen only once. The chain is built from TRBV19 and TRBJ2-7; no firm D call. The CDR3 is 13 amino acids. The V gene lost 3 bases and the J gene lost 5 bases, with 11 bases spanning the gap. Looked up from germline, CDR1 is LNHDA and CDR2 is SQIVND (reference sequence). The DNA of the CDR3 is TGTGCCAGTAGTATGGGTCGAGGAGACGAGCAGTACTTC. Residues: CASSMGRGDEQYF.

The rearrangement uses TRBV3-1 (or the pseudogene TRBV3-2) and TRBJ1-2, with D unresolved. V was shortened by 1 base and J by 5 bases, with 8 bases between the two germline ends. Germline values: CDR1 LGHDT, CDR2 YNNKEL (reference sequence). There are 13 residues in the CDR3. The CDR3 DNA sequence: TGTGCCAGCAGCCAAGTGGGGAGGTATGGCTACACCTTC. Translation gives CASSQVGRYGYTF.

The CDR3 nucleotides are TGTGCCAGCAGCCCGCTCGTCGGCGGGACGAACACCGGGGAGCTGTTTTTT. Its translation: CASSPLVGGTNTGELFF. The chain carries TRBV7-6 and TRBJ2-2; weak D call: TRBD2 (6 bases). The CDR3 loop spans 17 amino acids. V was shortened by 5 bases and J by 0 bases, with 16 bases between the two germline ends. The germline CDR1 and CDR2 sequences are SGHVS and FNYEAQ.

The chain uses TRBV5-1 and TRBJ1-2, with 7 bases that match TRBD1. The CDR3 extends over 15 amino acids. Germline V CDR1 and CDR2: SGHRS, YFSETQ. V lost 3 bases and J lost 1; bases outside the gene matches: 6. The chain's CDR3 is CASSSGTDINYGYTF. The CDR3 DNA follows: TGCGCCAGCAGCTCGGGGACAGACATTAACTATGGCTACACCTTC.